A selection of T cell receptor beta chains follows, all from one sample in a study of CD8+ T cells in alopecia areata. Repertoires were generated with immunoSEQ multiplex PCR, while TCRdb's copy carries only in-frame clones and drops some. The sample carries over 100,000 clones, more than 45% recorded once. This specimen was CD4+ T cells sorted from blood, taken at week 4, from a patient treated with tofacitinib. The receptors derive from a human donor with alopecia areata. The CDR3 runs from the conserved cysteine through the conserved F or W. Only some rows state a clone size, as once, few, many or a class for expanded clones.

v_call clone_size cdr3_aa
TRBV30 NA CAWSGAGGTDTQYF
TRBV29-1 NA CSVETRGTMTGEQYF
TRBV25-1 NA CASSEWGNEKLFF
TRBV30 NA CAWSHYEGAGYEQYF
TRBV7-2 NA CASSEGVVSKLFF
TRBV29-1 NA CSVEGGRSNEQFF
TRBV30 NA CAWTGQDNYGYTF
TRBV7-7 few CASSSYSGRPTDTQYF
TRBV18 once CASSPNRGEETQYF
TRBV27 once CASSLFLRAYNEQFF
TRBV4-1 NA CASSLAVYNEQFF
TRBV29-1 NA CSVEVPGLRTGELFF
TRBV11-3 NA CASSLEAREWQPQHF
TRBV30 NA CAWSAAYNEQFF
TRBV6-6 NA CASGSSGRVYEQFF
TRBV30 NA CAWSGRTGNYQETQYF
TRBV30 NA CAWSVRAHNQPQHF
TRBV9 NA CASSVEAGTTNYGYTF
TRBV7-2 few CASSLGQLLSYEQYF
TRBV7-9 NA CASSQRTGELGNTIYF
TRBV5-1 NA CASSLRSGIRQFF
TRBV29-1 many CSVGLVGSQETQYF
TRBV5-1 NA CASSLSRDSEAFF
TRBV7-2 few CASSPRRKQVYGYTF
TRBV6-1 NA CAGLEGIGGELFF
TRBV30 few CAWSGGGAATEAFF
TRBV7-9 few CASSQSGTDTQYF
TRBV30 NA CAFSPDRIGTEAFF
TRBV4-1 few CASSQSGRQYF